The T cell receptor beta chain under discussion was sequenced for a study of blood T cell repertoires in COVID-19. About the research overall: Some COVID-19 samples were acute and others convalescent; all came from the United States, Italy and Spain. Sample material is recorded as cDNA or gDNA derived from T cells, B-cell-depleted T cells, or PBMCs.

Repertoires were generated with immunoSEQ multiplex PCR, while TCRdb's copy carries only in-frame clones and drops some. Altogether just under 150,000 clones are present, 70% to 90% being singletons, with the ten largest covering 2.6%. Source material: peripheral blood. The receptor was isolated from a human donor with acute or convalescent COVID-19. The donor label of this sample is uncertain.

CDR3 amino acids: CASSSGTSGIYEQYV. As DNA, the CDR3 is TGTGCCAGCAGTTCCGGGACTAGCGGGATCTACGAGCAGTACGTC. The V call is TRBV6-2 or TRBV6-3, the J call TRBJ2-7; TRBD2 aligns across 13 bases. The CDR3 is 15 amino acids. With 4 bases clipped from V and 3 bases from J, the junction kept 3 bases outside the gene matches. Germline V gene data show CDR1 as MNHEY and CDR2 as SVGEGT.